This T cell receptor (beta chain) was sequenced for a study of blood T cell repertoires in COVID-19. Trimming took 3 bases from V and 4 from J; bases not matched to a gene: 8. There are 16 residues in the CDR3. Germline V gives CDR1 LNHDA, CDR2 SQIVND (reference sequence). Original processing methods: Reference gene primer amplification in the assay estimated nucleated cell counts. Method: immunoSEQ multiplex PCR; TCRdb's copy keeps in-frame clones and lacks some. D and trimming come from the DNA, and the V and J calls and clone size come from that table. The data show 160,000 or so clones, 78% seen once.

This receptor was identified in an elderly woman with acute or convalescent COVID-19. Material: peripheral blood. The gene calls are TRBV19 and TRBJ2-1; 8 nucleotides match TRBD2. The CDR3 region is CASSMGGSGGYNEQFF. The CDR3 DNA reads TGTGCCAGTAGTATGGGAGGGAGCGGGGGTTACAATGAGCAGTTCTTC.